Below are 3 T cell receptor beta chains sequenced from a single sample in a study of shared clonotypes between healthy human individuals. Repertoires were generated with immunoSEQ multiplex PCR, while TCRdb's copy carries only in-frame clones and drops some. The sample has approximately 500,000 clones; approximately 85% are singletons. Input material: PBMCs. These receptors all come from a woman aged 40-49 years in good health. Some clones in this sample may be carry-over from other donors' samples.

This chain links TRBV27 with TRBJ2-7, with 7 bases matching TRBD1. The ends lost 3 bases at V and 3 bases at J; junction bases unmatched: 5. The CDR3 loop spans 14 amino acids. Per germline, CDR1 MNHEY and CDR2 SMNVEV (reference sequence). CDR3 coding DNA: TGTGCCAGCAGTTTCCGGGACAGCAACTACGAGCAGTACTTC. Residues: CASSFRDSNYEQYF.

The V and J genes are TRBV28 and TRBJ2-7; the match to TRBD2 covers 8 bases. The germline V gene has CDR1 MDHEN and CDR2 SYDVKM. Trimming took 7 bases from V and 5 from J; bases not matched to a gene: 16. This CDR3 comprises 16 residues. The CDR3 nucleotides are TGTGCCAGCACCGGACCCACAAGCGGGAGTATACACGAGCAGTACTTC. Translating gives CASTGPTSGSIHEQYF.

Here the CDR3 DNA reads TGTGCCAGCAGCTCGGACAGTTTAAGCTCCTACAATGAGCAGTTCTTC. Encoded protein: CASSSDSLSSYNEQFF. The chain is built from TRBV7-2 and TRBJ2-1; D possibly corresponds to TRBD1 (6 bases). This CDR3 spans 16 amino acids. Germline V CDR1 and CDR2: SGHTA, FQGNSA. Between the trimmed V and J ends, which lost 4 bases and 0 bases, there was a span of 13 bases.